The T cell receptor (beta chain) described here comes from a study of PD-1 blockade in mismatch repair-deficient tumors. A word on this clone: Its specificity is not known.

CDR1 and CDR2 from the germline V gene are SGHNT and YYREEE (reference sequence). Losses at the gene ends were 5 bases for V and 15 bases for J; bases not matched to a gene: 10. The length of the CDR3 is 14 residues. Here immunoSEQ multiplex PCR was the method, and the copy in TCRdb shows in-frame clones only, minus some. The profile shows tens of thousands of clones, roughly 80% of them singletons. All patients were mismatch repair deficient, assessed by either PCR or immunohistochemistry. The TCR-sequenced patients were a few responders to pembrolizumab. Study results and limitations: Rapid post-treatment expansion, then contraction, generally preceding radiologic response, marked tumor-resident clones.

The chain has TRBV5-4 and TRBJ2-1; 14 bases are a match to TRBD2. The sequenced sample was peripheral blood, obtained 12 weeks after starting pembrolizumab. This clonotype was sampled from an adult with mismatch repair-deficient cancer. The CDR3 DNA sequence: TGTGCCAGCAGTTCCGGGACTAGCGGGGGCGGGGGGTTCTTC. Translating gives CASSSGTSGGGGFF.